Below are 30 T cell receptor beta chains sequenced from a single sample in a study of blood T cells in healthy people across ages (dated by TCRdb to the mid-2010s). Library creation used 5' RACE. The second PCR ran for about 6 to 12 cycles and used a J-beta primer mix along with a sample-barcoded 5' primer. The public reads were reanalyzed by TCRdb: fastp trimming at Q25, MiXCR alignment, in-frame beta chains only. Identical CDR3 proteins give one entry, which carries the most common genes and DNA. The sample includes 1.5 million to 2 million distinct CDR3 sequences, with 35% to 50% observed a single time. Of the sample, around 23% is held by the ten largest clones. The sample taken for sequencing was blood. Receptor source: a human donor in good health.

This chain connects TRBV6-6 to TRBJ2-1; 7 bases are a match to TRBD2. V lost 4 bases, J lost 6 bases, and 3 bases stayed unmatched. The germline CDR1 and CDR2 sequences are MNHNY and SVGAGI (reference sequence). CDR3 size: 13 residues. This chain's CDR3 is CASSWGGFNEQFF. The CDR3 DNA sequence: TGTGCCAGCAGTTGGGGGGGGTTCAATGAGCAGTTCTTC.

In this sample, this clonotype turned up many times. The V gene is TRBV19, the J gene TRBJ2-1; D is possibly TRBD2 (5 bases). The CDR3 is made up of 14 amino acids. The germline V and J ends were trimmed by 1 base and 3 bases, with 7 bases remaining between them. Germline assignment: CDR1 LNHDA and CDR2 SQIVND (reference sequence). CDR3 DNA sequence: TGTGCCAGTAGTATAGGACTACTCTACAATGAGCAGTTCTTC. This sequence encodes CASSIGLLYNEQFF.

This chain joins TRBV14 and TRBJ2-7, with unresolved D. The CDR3 has 13 amino acids. Germline V gene data show CDR1 as SGHDN and CDR2 as FVKESK. V was trimmed by 4 bases and J by 5 bases, leaving 12 bases between them. CDR3: CASSLDWADEQYF. The CDR3 DNA is TGTGCCAGCAGCCTGGATTGGGCCGACGAGCAGTACTTC.

The chain uses TRBV28 and TRBJ1-5; TRBD1 matches 9 bases. Germline V gene data show CDR1 as MDHEN and CDR2 as SYDVKM. The junction had 11 bases not matched to a gene; V was cut back by 11 bases and J by 6 bases. The CDR3 has 14 amino acids. The CDR3 nucleotides read TGTGCCGGCTCCCGGGACAGGGTCAGTCAGCCCCAGCATTTT. Amino acid sequence: CAGSRDRVSQPQHF.

The chain carries TRBV10-3 and TRBJ2-1, with D hard to call. The CDR3 runs to 13 residues. Germline V gene data show CDR1 as ENHRY and CDR2 as SYGVKD. Trimming shortened V by 6 bases and J by 5 bases, and 11 bases separated the two germline ends. The CDR3 here is CAISGQPNNEQFF. DNA of the CDR3: TGTGCCATCAGCGGGCAGCCGAACAATGAGCAGTTCTTC.

The sample holds a few counts of this clonotype. V and J are TRBV21-1 and TRBJ2-1; the table's D call, TRBD1, has no DNA check behind it. TRBV21-1 is listed as a pseudogene. This CDR3 region has 16 residues. The CDR3 loop reads CASSSDRGASYNEQFF. DNA for the CDR3: TGTGCCAGCAGCTCCGACAGAGGGGCTTCCTACAATGAGCAGTTCTTC.

This rearrangement joins TRBV4-3 to TRBJ2-1, with TRBD2 matching 10 bases. Germline lookup yields CDR1 LGHNA and CDR2 YSLEER. Trimming took 2 bases from V and 6 from J; bases not matched to a gene: 4. The CDR3 length is 15 residues. CDR3 sequence (DNA): TGCGCCAGCAGCCAAACCGGGACTAGCGCCAATGAGCAGTTCTTC. It codes for CASSQTGTSANEQFF.

The table lists this clonotype with a count of one. The conserved closing phenylalanine or tryptophan is absent in this CDR3, likely reflecting a read error. The CDR3 protein is CVSSLTRRDNYGYTV. The CDR3 region has the DNA TGTGTCAGCAGCCTGACGCGGAGGGACAACTATGGCTACACCGTC. The chain joins TRBV7-2 to TRBJ1-2; D possibly corresponds to TRBD1 (5 bases). CDR1 and CDR2 (germline): SGHTA, FQGNSA. This CDR3 contains 15 residues.

V gene TRBV20-1 combines with J gene TRBJ1-2; 7 bases are a match to TRBD1. Germline values: CDR1 DFQATT, CDR2 SNEGSKA (reference sequence). The CDR3 contains 13 residues. The trim removed 2 bases at V and 4 bases at J, leaving 4 bases unmatched. CDR3 amino acids: CSARRGTVYGYTF. The CDR3 coding sequence is TGCAGTGCTAGACGTGGGACAGTCTATGGCTACACCTTC.

The chain recombines TRBV7-8 with TRBJ2-1; 9 bases match TRBD2. With 1 base clipped from V and 7 bases from J, the junction kept 8 bases outside the gene matches. Per germline, CDR1 SGHVS and CDR2 FQNEAQ. CDR3 size: 16 residues. The CDR3 sequence is CASSLVRVAGANEQFF. The CDR3 DNA is TGTGCCAGCAGCTTAGTTAGGGTAGCGGGGGCTAATGAGCAGTTCTTC.

The chain is built from TRBV5-4 and TRBJ2-2; D possibly corresponds to TRBD2 (5 bases). The CDR3 is 15 amino acids. Deletions cut 3 bases from V and 0 bases from J, with 9 bases between. The V gene's germline CDR1 is SGHNT and CDR2 YYREEE (reference sequence). CDR3 bases: TGTGCCAGCAGCTCTACTAGAGCGAACACCGGGGAGCTGTTTTTT. Its translation: CASSSTRANTGELFF.

The gene calls are TRBV20-1 and TRBJ2-1; D perhaps matches TRBD2 (6 bases). CDR3 length equals 14 residues. CDR1 is DFQATT and CDR2 is SNEGSKA in the germline V gene (reference sequence). Trimming removed 7 bases from V and 0 bases from J, with 13 bases in between. The CDR3 DNA reads TGCAGTGTCGGGACTCTCAGCTCCTACAATGAGCAGTTCTTC. Translation gives CSVGTLSSYNEQFF.

The chain is built from TRBV3-1 and TRBJ1-1; D unclear. Germline V gene sequence: CDR1 LGHDT, CDR2 YNNKEL (reference sequence). The CDR3 is made up of 12 amino acids. Trimming took off 5 bases at V and 8 bases at J, with 12 bases between the two ends. The CDR3 DNA reads as TGTGCCAGCAGCACACCGGGATTCGAAGCTTTCTTT. It encodes CASSTPGFEAFF.

The genes are TRBV9 and TRBJ2-5; the D gene is possibly TRBD2 (5 bases). This CDR3 spans 13 amino acids. Germline CDR1 and CDR2: SGDLS and YYNGEE. Between the trimmed V and J ends, which lost 2 bases and 11 bases, there was a span of 16 bases. CDR3 coding DNA: TGTGCCAGCAGCGTCCAAGCCAAGGGCGGGCAGTACTTC. It yields the protein CASSVQAKGGQYF.

The J gene is TRBJ2-7, the V gene TRBV27; D uncertain. The J call could be wrong; TRBJ2-5 is a better fit for the DNA end. Germline V gene lookup returns CDR1 MNHEY and CDR2 SMNVEV (reference sequence). CDR3 size: 12 residues. CDR3 nucleotide sequence: TGTGCCAGCATGAACTATCAACAGACCCAGTACTTC. Amino acid sequence: CASMNYQQTQYF.

Remarks on this clonotype: A much bigger clone sits one base away, suggesting this may be a read error. V gene TRBV29-1 combines with J gene TRBJ2-7; no clear D. CDR3 length: 13 amino acids. Germline V gene data show CDR1 as SQVTM and CDR2 as ANQGSEA. The V end was cut by 4 bases, the J end by 4 bases, with 14 bases between. The CDR3 reads CSVAGWATYEQYF. CDR3 sequence (DNA): TGCAGCGTTGCCGGGTGGGCTACTTACGAGCAGTACTTC.

This chain links TRBV12-3 or TRBV12-4 with TRBJ1-2, with D possibly TRBD1 on 6 matching bases. CDR3 length: 13 residues. The V and J ends lost 6 bases and 4 bases respectively, with 12 bases between them. CDR3: CASRVTGSYGYTF. CDR3 DNA sequence: TGTGCCAGCAGGGTGACAGGCTCCTATGGCTACACCTTC.

The rearrangement uses TRBV20-1 and TRBJ2-5, with 12 bases that match TRBD2. With the DNA end fitting TRBJ2-7 better, the J assignment may be wrong. This CDR3 region has 17 residues. Per germline, CDR1 DFQATT and CDR2 SNEGSKA (reference sequence). The CDR3 region has the DNA TGCAGTGCTTGGGCCCTGACTAGCGGGGGCCACTGGAACGAGCAGTACTTC. Translated: CSAWALTSGGHWNEQYF.

Concerning this clonotype itself: One end of the junction varies from germline; a read error may be responsible. The chain has TRBV20-1 and TRBJ2-2, with D perhaps TRBD1 or TRBD2 (5 bases each). CDR1 is DFQATT and CDR2 is SNEGSKA in the germline V gene (reference sequence). The CDR3 is made up of 15 amino acids. DNA of the CDR3: TGCAGTGCTAGAGATTACTCCTGGGGGACCGGGGAGCGGTTTTTT. Its protein is CSARDYSWGTGERFF.

Only a few counts were recorded for this clonotype. The chain couples TRBV29-1 to TRBJ2-4; D is perhaps TRBD1 or TRBD2 (6 bases each). The J call may be faulty, since TRBJ2-7 better matches the DNA end. CDR3 length equals 14 residues. The germline CDR1 and CDR2 sequences are SQVTM and ANQGSEA. The CDR3 region has the DNA TGCAGCGTTCGCCCGGGGGCTGATAGTCTCGAGCAGTACTTC. Translation: CSVRPGADSLEQYF.

The gene calls are TRBV5-6 and TRBJ1-5; 7 positions match TRBD1. CDR1 and CDR2 (germline): SGHDT, YYEEEE. This CDR3 is 16 amino acids long. The V segment lost 2 bases and the J segment 2 bases; nucleotides outside the gene matches: 7. CDR3 sequence reads: CASSFQGGRGNQPQHF. The CDR3 DNA is TGTGCCAGCAGCTTTCAGGGGGGAAGGGGCAATCAGCCCCAGCATTTT.

This clonotype was observed a few times. V is TRBV12-3 or TRBV12-4 and J is TRBJ2-6; D is unclear. V dropped 2 bases and J dropped 4 bases, with 9 bases sitting between them. This CDR3 region has 15 residues. DNA for the CDR3: TGTGCCAGCAGTTTAAGGTCCCGCGGGGCCAACGTCCTGACTTTC. Its translation: CASSLRSRGANVLTF.

Written as DNA, the CDR3 is TGTGCCAGCAGGGAGACAGGGAATGAGCAGTTCTTC. Translated, it gives CASRETGNEQFF. The chain has TRBV2 and TRBJ2-1; TRBD1 agrees at 7 bases. Germline lookup yields CDR1 SNHLY and CDR2 FYNNEI. J gave up 7 bases and V 6 bases, and 3 bases lay outside the gene matches. The CDR3 totals 12 residues.

The chain couples TRBV9 to TRBJ2-7; weak D call: TRBD1 (5 bases). V lost 3 bases, J lost 8 bases, and 12 bases lay in between. The CDR3 consists of 12 residues. Germline CDR1 and CDR2: SGDLS and YYNGEE. The CDR3: CASSDQGFKQYF. In nucleotides, the CDR3 is TGTGCCAGCAGCGACCAGGGTTTCAAGCAGTACTTC.

This chain uses TRBV4-2 with TRBJ2-3; 11 bases are shared with TRBD2. Germline V gives CDR1 LGHNA, CDR2 YNFKEQ. The CDR3 loop spans 18 amino acids. J lost 3 bases, V lost 3 bases, and 11 bases had no gene match. CDR3 protein: CASSQALAGGSLTDTQYF. For the CDR3, the DNA is TGTGCCAGCAGCCAGGCTCTAGCGGGGGGTAGTTTGACAGATACGCAGTATTTT.

The rearrangement joins TRBV5-6 to TRBJ1-5; the D is unclear. Germline V CDR1 and CDR2: SGHDT, YYEEEE. V lost 3 bases to trimming and J lost 0 bases, with 10 bases between them. The CDR3 contains 15 residues. The CDR3 loop reads CASSSRWTSNQPQHF. The CDR3 DNA reads as TGTGCCAGCAGCTCCAGGTGGACTAGCAATCAGCCCCAGCATTTT.

This chain connects TRBV11-2 to TRBJ2-7, with D perhaps assigned TRBD1 or TRBD2 (5 bases each). The V gene lost 0 bases and the J gene lost 7 bases, with 16 bases spanning the gap. The CDR3 has 15 residues. Germline CDR1 reads SGHAT; CDR2 reads FQNNGV. The CDR3 spells CASSLDGVVDNEQYF. The CDR3 region has the DNA TGTGCCAGCAGCTTAGACGGGGTCGTGGACAATGAGCAGTACTTC. Together with reference TRBV11-2 and TRBJ2-7, the CDR3 gives the full variable domain: EAGVAQSPRYKIIEKRQSVAFWCNPISGHATLYWYQQILGQGPKLLIQFQNNGVVDDSQLPKDRFSAERLKGVDSTLKIQPAKLEDSAVYLCASSLDGVVDNEQYFGPGTRLTVT.

V gene TRBV21-1 combines with J gene TRBJ2-5; the table names TRBD2, a call not compared with the DNA. TRBV21-1 is flagged as a pseudogene. This CDR3 region has 19 residues. CDR3 sequence (DNA): TGTGCCAGCAGCTCGATAGTCCCAGGGACTAGCGGGGTCCAAGAGACCCAGTACTTC. Residues: CASSSIVPGTSGVQETQYF.

The V gene is TRBV6-6, the J gene TRBJ1-2; 7 bases agree with TRBD1. Germline V gives CDR1 MNHNY, CDR2 SVGAGI (reference sequence). This CDR3 has 12 amino acids. The V segment lost 6 bases and the J segment 7 bases; nucleotides outside the gene matches: 5. This CDR3 reads CASSWDSGGYTF. The CDR3 coding sequence is TGTGCCAGCAGCTGGGACAGTGGTGGCTACACCTTC.

The chain recombines TRBV7-2 with TRBJ1-2; 11 positions agree with TRBD1. The CDR3 has 15 amino acids. After removal of 4 bases from V and 4 bases from J, the junction contained 5 bases not matched to a gene. From germline, CDR1 is SGHTA and CDR2 FQGNSA. The CDR3 region has the DNA TGTGCCAGCAGCTCCAGGACAGGGGGCAGCTATGGCTACACCTTC. It specifies CASSSRTGGSYGYTF.